One and the same sample provided the 31 T cell receptor beta chains below, sequenced in a study of OX40 agonist ivuxolimab in advanced cancers. Measured with immunoSEQ multiplex PCR; TCRdb has only the in-frame clones, and not every one. Of 45,000 to 50,000 clones detected, approximately 78% appear once; the ten largest clones hold around 7.8%. Sample: CD4+ or CD8+ T cells sorted from blood, taken in a trial of the OX40 agonist ivuxolimab. These TCRs come from an adult with an advanced solid tumor such as melanoma, head and neck, liver or kidney cancer.

This clone was seen just once. V and J are TRBV7-2 and TRBJ1-1; maybe TRBD1 (5 bases). Trimming took off 2 bases at V and 4 bases at J, with 8 bases between the two ends. This CDR3 has 13 residues. CDR1 is SGHTA and CDR2 is FQGNSA in the germline V gene. The CDR3 loop reads CASSLTQGTEAFF. As DNA, the CDR3 is TGTGCCAGCAGCTTAACGCAGGGCACTGAAGCTTTCTTT.

DNA for the CDR3: TGTGCCAGCAGCTTCGACTCGAACACCGGGGAGCTGTTTTTT. This gives the protein CASSFDSNTGELFF. V usage is TRBV7-9 and J usage is TRBJ2-2; D ambiguous. Germline CDR1 reads SEHNR; CDR2 reads FQNEAQ (reference sequence). The CDR3 totals 14 residues. V lost 3 bases, J lost 0 bases, and 5 bases lay in between.

This clone has only a few counts. This chain links TRBV9 with TRBJ1-5; the D is unclear. Germline V gene data show CDR1 as SGDLS and CDR2 as YYNGEE. The CDR3 runs 13 residues. Trimming shortened V by 3 bases and J by 5 bases, and 9 bases separated the two germline ends. For the CDR3, the DNA is TGTGCCAGCAGCGCCGACCAGGATCAGCCCCAGCATTTT. Its translation: CASSADQDQPQHF.

CDR3 loop: CASSSKEGTREKLFF. The CDR3 nucleotides read TGTGCCAGCAGCTCAAAGGAGGGCACGCGTGAAAAACTGTTTTTT. V is TRBV7-2 and J is TRBJ1-4; no definite D call. CDR1 SGHTA and CDR2 FQGNSA come from the germline V gene. This CDR3 has 15 residues. Trimming removed 4 bases from V and 7 bases from J, with 16 bases in between.

The chain joins TRBV14 to TRBJ2-1; either TRBD1 or TRBD2 may supply D (5 bases each). The V gene's germline CDR1 is SGHDN and CDR2 FVKESK. This CDR3 region has 15 residues. Trimming took 3 bases from V and 7 from J, leaving 16 bases between them. The CDR3 DNA reads TGTGCCAGCAGCCAGGGGACCCCGTGGTGGAATGAGCAGTTCTTC. It encodes CASSQGTPWWNEQFF.

The chain recombines TRBV5-6 with TRBJ2-1; 9 bases agree with TRBD1. The CDR3 contains 14 residues. The germline gives CDR1 SGHDT, CDR2 YYEEEE. The V gene end was trimmed by 4 bases and the J gene end by 9 bases; junction bases not matched to a gene: 8. The CDR3 DNA reads as TGTGCCAGCAGCACCCCGACAGGGGGGGGTGAGCAGTTCTTC. Protein sequence: CASSTPTGGGEQFF.

The chain recombines TRBV30 with TRBJ2-4; 10 nucleotides agree with TRBD2. With 5 bases clipped from V and 0 bases from J, the junction kept 13 bases outside the gene matches. The CDR3 runs 18 residues. Germline V gene sequence: CDR1 GTSNPN, CDR2 SVGIG (reference sequence). The chain's CDR3 is CAWGGPAGGPVAKNIQYF. The CDR3 bases are TGTGCCTGGGGGGGGCCAGCGGGAGGGCCCGTAGCCAAAAACATTCAGTACTTC.

The CDR3 region is CSVEVIGSVEQFF. The CDR3 DNA reads TGCAGCGTTGAGGTTATTGGGAGCGTTGAGCAGTTCTTC. The gene calls are TRBV29-1 and TRBJ2-1, with D perhaps TRBD2 (5 bases). Deletions cut 3 bases from V and 9 bases from J, with 15 bases between. This CDR3 spans 13 amino acids. The V gene's germline CDR1 is SQVTM and CDR2 ANQGSEA.

CDR3 sequence reads: CASSPDRVIDTQYF. In nucleotides, the CDR3 is TGCGCCAGCAGCCCGGACAGGGTGATAGATACGCAGTATTTT. The chain joins TRBV4-1 to TRBJ2-3, with 8 bases lining up with TRBD1. The CDR3 totals 14 residues. Losses at the gene ends were 4 bases for V and 5 bases for J; bases not matched to a gene: 5. The V gene's germline CDR1 is MGHRA and CDR2 YSYEKL.

The CDR3 reads CASSLTGEAPEAFF. The CDR3 region has the DNA TGTGCCAGCAGCTTAACAGGGGAGGCTCCGGAAGCTTTCTTT. The rearrangement links TRBV7-9 to TRBJ1-1; the match to TRBD1 covers 7 bases. V shed 2 bases, J shed 8 bases, and the junction held 8 bases outside the gene matches. Germline V lookup: CDR1 SEHNR, CDR2 FQNEAQ (reference sequence). The CDR3 runs to 14 residues.

The V and J genes are TRBV30 and TRBJ1-5; no clear D. The CDR3 runs to 11 residues. Germline V lookup: CDR1 GTSNPN, CDR2 SVGIG (reference sequence). The DNA of the CDR3 is TGTGCATCGGGGAGCAATCAGCCCCAGCATTTT. Encoded protein: CASGSNQPQHF.

The gene calls are TRBV13 and TRBJ1-4; 7 bases line up with TRBD1. Germline V gene sequence: CDR1 PRHDT, CDR2 FYEKMQ (reference sequence). After removal of 3 bases from V and 7 bases from J, the junction contained 5 bases not matched to a gene. This CDR3 spans 14 amino acids. The chain's CDR3 is CASSLRGRGEKLFF. DNA for the CDR3: TGTGCCAGCAGCTTGAGGGGGCGCGGTGAAAAACTGTTTTTT.

The chain links TRBV27 to TRBJ1-1, with 7 bases identical to TRBD1. Per the germline V gene, CDR1 is MNHEY and CDR2 is SMNVEV (reference sequence). This CDR3 has 15 residues. V shed 2 bases and J 3 bases; nucleotides not matched to a gene: 6. CDR3 region: CASSLLPGQYTEAFF. The DNA of the CDR3 is TGTGCCAGCAGTTTACTGCCGGGACAGTACACTGAAGCTTTCTTT.

CDR3 loop: CASSESDGDSYEQYF. CDR3 nucleotide sequence: TGTGCCAGCAGTGAATCCGACGGGGACTCCTACGAGCAGTACTTC. The rearrangement links TRBV25-1 to TRBJ2-7, with a possible D match to TRBD2 (5 bases). From germline, CDR1 is MGHDK and CDR2 SYGVNS. This CDR3 is 15 amino acids long. V lost 1 base, J lost 0 bases, and 10 bases lay in between.

The J gene is TRBJ1-2, the V gene TRBV2, with a weak D call TRBD1 (6 bases). This CDR3 has 13 amino acids. With 8 bases removed from V and 8 bases from J, the gap between germline ends came to 18 bases. Germline V gives CDR1 SNHLY, CDR2 FYNNEI. The CDR3 sequence is CASAGGPSGGYTF. In DNA, the CDR3 is TGTGCCAGCGCGGGGGGCCCCAGTGGAGGCTACACCTTC.

This chain connects TRBV5-1 to TRBJ2-1, with D perhaps TRBD2 (5 bases). Germline V CDR1 and CDR2: SGHRS, YFSETQ. This CDR3 region has 14 residues. V was pared by 0 bases and J by 10 bases, with 14 bases between. The CDR3 protein is CASSLDAGVGEQFF. The CDR3 bases are TGCGCCAGCAGCTTGGACGCCGGGGTTGGAGAGCAGTTCTTC.

V is TRBV6-5 and J is TRBJ2-7, with a possible D match to TRBD2 (6 bases). The CDR3 is made up of 15 amino acids. Looked up from germline, CDR1 is MNHEY and CDR2 is SVGAGI. V was cut by 6 bases and J by 1 base, with 16 bases left in between. The CDR3 DNA follows: TGTGCCAGCAGCAACAGGAGGGCCTTATCCTACGAGCAGTACTTC. Its translation: CASSNRRALSYEQYF.

V gene TRBV2 combines with J gene TRBJ2-1, with a tentative D call TRBD2 (6 bases). Trimming cost V 3 bases and J 4 bases, with 10 bases left between them. Germline loops: CDR1 SNHLY, CDR2 FYNNEI. The CDR3 is made up of 14 amino acids. CDR3 residues: CASSEASAYNEQFF. DNA for the CDR3: TGTGCCAGCAGTGAGGCTAGCGCTTACAATGAGCAGTTCTTC.

This clone was observed once. The genes are TRBV6-5 and TRBJ2-3; D possibly corresponds to TRBD1 (6 bases). V lost 1 base, J lost 3 bases, and 8 bases lay in between. CDR3 length: 14 residues. Germline assignment: CDR1 MNHEY and CDR2 SVGAGI. CDR3 loop: CASSYYRVTDTQYF. DNA for the CDR3: TGTGCCAGCAGTTACTACAGGGTTACAGATACGCAGTATTTT.

The genes are TRBV7-9 and TRBJ1-1; weak D call: TRBD1 (6 bases). V lost 1 base, J lost 0 bases, and 18 bases lay in between. Germline loops: CDR1 SEHNR, CDR2 FQNEAQ (reference sequence). This CDR3 spans 18 amino acids. The CDR3 is CASSLVGGGQHMNTEAFF. CDR3 DNA sequence: TGTGCCAGCAGCTTAGTGGGGGGTGGACAGCATATGAACACTGAAGCTTTCTTT.

The chain carries TRBV6-4 and TRBJ2-1; tentative D call: TRBD2 (5 bases). Germline V gene sequence: CDR1 MRHNA, CDR2 SNTAGT. This CDR3 is 18 amino acids long. Trimming left V 2 bases short and J 0 bases short, with 17 bases between. As DNA, the CDR3 is TGTGCCAGCAGTGACACCTTAGGCGGGCGCAGCTCCTACAATGAGCAGTTCTTC. Translation gives CASSDTLGGRSSYNEQFF.

V usage is TRBV10-3 and J usage is TRBJ2-6, with a tentative D call TRBD2 (5 bases). The length of the CDR3 is 18 residues. The V and J ends lost 5 bases and 0 bases respectively, with 17 bases between them. The germline V gene has CDR1 ENHRY and CDR2 SYGVKD. The CDR3 loop reads CAISPGPGTNSGANVLTF. Here the CDR3 DNA reads TGTGCCATCAGTCCAGGACCGGGAACGAACTCTGGGGCCAACGTCCTGACTTTC.

V usage is TRBV7-2 and J usage is TRBJ2-3, with TRBD1 matching 12 bases. Germline V CDR1 and CDR2: SGHTA, FQGNSA. After removal of 3 bases from V and 7 bases from J, the junction contained 2 bases not matched to a gene. This CDR3 region has 14 residues. The CDR3 sequence is CASSLGQGAHTQYF. The CDR3 DNA sequence: TGTGCCAGCAGCTTGGGACAGGGGGCCCATACGCAGTATTTT.

This clone was counted a few times. V and J are TRBV15 and TRBJ2-1; D gene ambiguous. The CDR3 is 13 residues long. Germline V gene sequence: CDR1 LNHNV, CDR2 YYDKDF (reference sequence). Trimming stripped 0 bases from V and 9 bases from J, with 9 bases between. The CDR3 bases are TGTGCCACCAGCAGAGATTCTGGTGCTGAGCAGTTCTTC. This translates into CATSRDSGAEQFF.

The chain links TRBV5-1 to TRBJ1-2; TRBD1 aligns across 8 bases. This CDR3 contains 16 residues. V lost 0 bases to trimming and J lost 6 bases; unmatched junction nucleotides: 10. Germline-derived CDR1 and CDR2 are SGHRS and YFSETQ. As DNA, the CDR3 is TGCGCCAGCAGCTTGGCCCTCGGGACAGGTCTACATGGCTACACCTTC. Translated: CASSLALGTGLHGYTF.

The chain has TRBV6-5 and TRBJ1-5, with TRBD1 identical over 8 bases. CDR3 length equals 15 residues. The J segment lost 4 bases and the V segment lost 0 bases, leaving 2 bases of the junction unmatched. CDR1 and CDR2 (germline): MNHEY, SVGAGI. The CDR3 protein is CASSYSWTGNQPQHF. The CDR3 region has the DNA TGTGCCAGCAGTTACTCGTGGACAGGGAATCAGCCCCAGCATTTT.

In its sample, this clone was seen once. The chain is built from TRBV11-2 and TRBJ2-7; D might be TRBD2 (5 bases). The V end lost 2 bases, the J end lost 3 bases, and 11 bases lay between the germline ends. Germline CDR1 and CDR2: SGHAT and FQNNGV. This CDR3 is 14 amino acids long. The CDR3 spells CASSLFGGRYEQYF. The CDR3 bases are TGTGCCAGCAGCTTATTTGGCGGGCGCTACGAGCAGTACTTC.

The V and J genes are TRBV18 and TRBJ2-5, with unresolved D. Deletions cut 8 bases from V and 1 base from J, with 5 bases between. Germline lookup yields CDR1 KGHSH and CDR2 LQKENI. The CDR3 has 11 amino acids. As DNA, the CDR3 is TGTGCCAGCAGGATCCAAGAGACCCAGTACTTC. This codes for CASRIQETQYF.

Only one count was recorded for this clone. The J gene is TRBJ2-3, the V gene TRBV6-6, with D hard to call. Trimming left V 4 bases short and J 2 bases short, with 1 base between. Germline lookup yields CDR1 MNHNY and CDR2 SVGAGI (reference sequence). CDR3 length: 11 amino acids. CDR3 DNA: TGTGCCAGCAGTTCCACAGATACGCAGTATTTT. Translation: CASSSTDTQYF.

The chain is built from TRBV2 and TRBJ1-5; the D is unclear. Germline CDR1 is SNHLY and CDR2 is FYNNEI. The CDR3 loop spans 15 amino acids. V was pared by 3 bases and J by 5 bases, with 14 bases between. The CDR3 region has the DNA TGTGCCAGCAGTGATATAGGGCGGAGGGATCAGCCCCAGCATTTT. Protein: CASSDIGRRDQPQHF.

The count of this clone is one. This chain connects TRBV12-5 to TRBJ1-1; no definite D call. The V and J ends lost 3 bases and 1 base respectively, with 12 bases between them. The CDR3 contains 15 residues. Germline V gives CDR1 LGHNT, CDR2 FRNRAP. DNA of the CDR3: TGTGCTAGTGGTTTCGGGCAGGACCGGAACACTGAAGCTTTCTTT. It is translated as CASGFGQDRNTEAFF.